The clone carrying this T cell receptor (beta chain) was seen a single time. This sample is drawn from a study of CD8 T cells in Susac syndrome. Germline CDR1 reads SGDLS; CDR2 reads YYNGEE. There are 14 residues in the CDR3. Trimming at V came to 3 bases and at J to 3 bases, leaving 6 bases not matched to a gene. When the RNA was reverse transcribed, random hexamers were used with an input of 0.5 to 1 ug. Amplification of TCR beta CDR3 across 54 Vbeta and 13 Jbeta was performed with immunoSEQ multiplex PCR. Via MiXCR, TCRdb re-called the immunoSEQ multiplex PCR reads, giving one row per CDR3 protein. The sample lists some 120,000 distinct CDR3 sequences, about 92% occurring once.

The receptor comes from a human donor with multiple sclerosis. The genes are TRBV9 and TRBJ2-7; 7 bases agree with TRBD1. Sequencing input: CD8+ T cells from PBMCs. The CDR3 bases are TGTGCCAGCAGCGCCCCGGGACAGAGCTACGAGCAGTACTTC. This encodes CASSAPGQSYEQYF.